The sequence of this T cell receptor (beta chain) was determined in a study of blood T cell repertoires in COVID-19. Study context: The study drew acute and convalescent COVID-19 samples from the United States, Italy and Spain. The analysed material was cDNA or gDNA that came from T cells, B-cell-depleted T cells, or PBMCs.

Per the original data handling: Scientists estimated how many nucleated cells there were by amplifying reference gene primers. Method: immunoSEQ multiplex PCR; TCRdb's copy keeps in-frame clones and lacks some. From that table come the V and J calls and clone size; the DNA was used to work out D and trimming. Of 120,000 or so clones listed, around nine tenths are singletons. Trimming at V came to 7 bases and at J to 4 bases, leaving 9 bases not matched to a gene. The germline gives CDR1 ENHRY, CDR2 SYGVKD. The CDR3 has 14 amino acids. V gene TRBV10-3 combines with J gene TRBJ1-1; 7 nucleotides match TRBD1. Input material: peripheral blood. This clonotype was sampled from a woman older than 75 with acute or convalescent COVID-19. In nucleotides, the CDR3 is TGTGCCATCATGTCGGGCCAGGGGGGCACTGAAGCTTTCTTT. Protein: CAIMSGQGGTEAFF.